These T cell receptor beta chains were read from a single sample in a study of blood T cell repertoires in COVID-19. TCRdb's table, derived via immunoSEQ multiplex PCR, lists solely in-frame clones and lacks some. The repertoire consists of 250,000 or so clones, with roughly 89% occurring once and the leading ten covering approximately 4.6%. Sequenced material: peripheral blood. These TCRs come from a woman aged 40 to 50 who had recovered from COVID-19. Each CDR3 is given with its conserved first and last residue. A D gene is named only where the DNA matches it firmly. Size is omitted from some rows. Given values are once, few, many or a class for expanded clones.

v_call: TRBV5-1; j_call: TRBJ2-3; d_call: NA; clone_size: NA; cdr3_aa: CASRMRGQPTDTQYF; cdr3_nt: TGCGCCAGCAGAATGCGGGGTCAACCCACAGATACGCAGTATTTT
v_call: TRBV2; j_call: TRBJ2-1; d_call: NA; clone_size: NA; cdr3_aa: CASSEETILYNEQFF; cdr3_nt: TGTGCCAGCAGTGAAGAGACTATACTCTACAATGAGCAGTTCTTC
v_call: TRBV28; j_call: TRBJ2-7; d_call: NA; clone_size: NA; cdr3_aa: CASSTGPGVGNF; cdr3_nt: TGTGCCAGCAGCACAGGTCCTGGGGTTGGGAACTTC
v_call: TRBV19; j_call: TRBJ2-3; d_call: NA; clone_size: once; cdr3_aa: CASSIGGSQAHTDTQYF; cdr3_nt: TGTGCCAGTAGTATAGGAGGGTCCCAAGCGCACACAGATACGCAGTATTTT
v_call: TRBV5-1; j_call: TRBJ1-2; d_call: TRBD1; clone_size: few; cdr3_aa: CASRYRGGYTF; cdr3_nt: TGCGCCAGCAGGTACAGGGGTGGCTACACCTTC
v_call: TRBV5-1; j_call: TRBJ2-3; d_call: NA; clone_size: NA; cdr3_aa: CASSSGGGATDTQYF; cdr3_nt: TGCGCCAGCAGCTCAGGGGGAGGAGCCACAGATACGCAGTATTTT
v_call: TRBV24-1; j_call: TRBJ2-2; d_call: TRBD2; clone_size: NA; cdr3_aa: CATSDTTSAGELFF; cdr3_nt: TGTGCCACCAGTGATACGACTAGCGCCGGGGAGCTGTTTTTT
v_call: TRBV7-2; j_call: TRBJ2-1; d_call: TRBD2; clone_size: NA; cdr3_aa: CASSLVGGRDEQFF; cdr3_nt: TGTGCCAGCAGCTTAGTTGGGGGGAGGGATGAGCAGTTCTTC
v_call: TRBV28; j_call: TRBJ2-5; d_call: TRBD1; clone_size: NA; cdr3_aa: CASSGWGQPLQETQYF; cdr3_nt: TGTGCCAGCAGTGGGTGGGGACAGCCCCTCCAAGAGACCCAGTACTTC
v_call: TRBV7-9; j_call: TRBJ2-2; d_call: NA; clone_size: NA; cdr3_aa: CASSSAGGSGELFF; cdr3_nt: TGTGCCAGCAGCTCGGCAGGAGGCTCCGGGGAGCTGTTTTTT
v_call: TRBV2; j_call: TRBJ2-2; d_call: TRBD1; clone_size: NA; cdr3_aa: CASGRDRGQTGELFF; cdr3_nt: TGTGCCAGCGGTCGGGACAGGGGGCAAACCGGGGAGCTGTTTTTT
v_call: TRBV12-3/TRBV12-4; j_call: TRBJ1-1; d_call: NA; clone_size: once; cdr3_aa: CASTITLNAGAFF; cdr3_nt: TGTGCCAGCACAATTACCCTTAATGCGGGGGCTTTCTTT
v_call: TRBV3-1/TRBV3-2; j_call: TRBJ2-3; d_call: NA; clone_size: NA; cdr3_aa: CASSQSLGTLNTQYF; cdr3_nt: TGTGCCAGCAGCCAATCACTGGGGACATTAAATACGCAGTATTTT
v_call: TRBV9; j_call: TRBJ2-6; d_call: TRBD1; clone_size: few; cdr3_aa: CASSVQQGAASGANVLTF; cdr3_nt: TGTGCCAGCAGCGTACAGCAGGGGGCGGCCTCTGGGGCCAACGTCCTGACTTTC
v_call: TRBV11-2; j_call: TRBJ2-7; d_call: NA; clone_size: NA; cdr3_aa: CASVMTRSINEQYF; cdr3_nt: TGTGCCAGCGTCATGACCCGGAGCATAAACGAGCAGTACTTC
v_call: TRBV12-3/TRBV12-4; j_call: TRBJ1-2; d_call: NA; clone_size: NA; cdr3_aa: CASSLGSGNGYTF; cdr3_nt: TGTGCCAGCAGTTTAGGATCAGGGAATGGCTACACCTTC
v_call: TRBV9; j_call: TRBJ2-7; d_call: NA; clone_size: NA; cdr3_aa: CASSVAGRPYEQYF; cdr3_nt: TGTGCCAGCAGCGTAGCGGGTCGGCCCTACGAGCAGTACTTC
v_call: TRBV3-1/TRBV3-2; j_call: TRBJ1-5; d_call: NA; clone_size: NA; cdr3_aa: CASSQVGGVGQPQHF; cdr3_nt: TGTGCCAGCAGCCAAGTGGGAGGGGTAGGGCAGCCCCAGCATTTT
v_call: TRBV11-3; j_call: TRBJ2-3; d_call: TRBD2; clone_size: once; cdr3_aa: CASSPPGRLAGVSSADTQYF; cdr3_nt: TGTGCCAGCAGCCCCCCTGGCCGGCTAGCGGGAGTTTCTTCGGCAGATACGCAGTATTTT
v_call: TRBV10-1; j_call: TRBJ2-1; d_call: TRBD2; clone_size: NA; cdr3_aa: CASSESSGSDEQFF; cdr3_nt: TGCGCCAGCAGTGAGTCTAGCGGGAGTGATGAGCAGTTCTTC
v_call: TRBV5-1; j_call: TRBJ2-7; d_call: TRBD1; clone_size: few; cdr3_aa: CASSWGGQGVHEQYF; cdr3_nt: TGCGCCAGCAGCTGGGGTGGACAGGGTGTCCACGAGCAGTACTTC
v_call: TRBV19; j_call: TRBJ1-1; d_call: TRBD1; clone_size: NA; cdr3_aa: CASSTLRDSEAFF; cdr3_nt: TGTGCCAGTAGTACTCTCCGGGACAGTGAAGCTTTCTTT
v_call: TRBV12-5; j_call: TRBJ2-3; d_call: TRBD2; clone_size: NA; cdr3_aa: CASGLGLAVSTDTQYF; cdr3_nt: TGTGCTAGTGGTCTGGGACTAGCGGTAAGCACAGATACGCAGTATTTT
v_call: TRBV24-1; j_call: TRBJ2-7; d_call: NA; clone_size: once; cdr3_aa: CATSETTGEKQYF; cdr3_nt: TGTGCCACCAGTGAAACTACAGGCGAGAAGCAGTACTTC
v_call: TRBV10-1; j_call: TRBJ2-7; d_call: TRBD1; clone_size: NA; cdr3_aa: CASSAGGSSYEQYF; cdr3_nt: TGCGCCAGCAGTGCAGGGGGCAGCTCCTACGAGCAGTACTTC
v_call: TRBV27; j_call: TRBJ2-1; d_call: NA; clone_size: NA; cdr3_aa: CASSLMGVEQFF; cdr3_nt: TGTGCCAGCAGTTTGATGGGAGTTGAGCAGTTCTTC
v_call: TRBV5-4; j_call: TRBJ1-1; d_call: NA; clone_size: few; cdr3_aa: CASSSTRQAEAFF; cdr3_nt: TGTGCCAGCAGCTCGACAAGACAAGCTGAAGCTTTCTTT
v_call: TRBV19; j_call: TRBJ2-2; d_call: NA; clone_size: NA; cdr3_aa: CASSMRTGGDTGELFF; cdr3_nt: TGTGCCAGTAGTATGCGGACCGGCGGGGACACCGGGGAGCTGTTTTTT
v_call: TRBV28; j_call: TRBJ1-4; d_call: NA; clone_size: once; cdr3_aa: CASSFIGGRDEKLFF; cdr3_nt: TGTGCCAGCAGTTTCATTGGGGGCAGGGACGAAAAACTGTTTTTT
v_call: TRBV28; j_call: TRBJ1-2; d_call: NA; clone_size: NA; cdr3_aa: CASSPGAIERGYTF; cdr3_nt: TGTGCCAGCAGCCCAGGGGCTATCGAACGTGGCTACACCTTC
v_call: TRBV4-1; j_call: TRBJ1-5; d_call: TRBD1; clone_size: NA; cdr3_aa: CASSARDRGQPQHF; cdr3_nt: TGCGCCAGCAGCGCGCGGGACAGGGGGCAGCCCCAGCATTTT
v_call: TRBV19; j_call: TRBJ1-1; d_call: NA; clone_size: NA; cdr3_aa: CASSPGSSLVNTEAFF; cdr3_nt: TGTGCCAGTAGCCCAGGGTCCTCTCTAGTGAACACTGAAGCTTTCTTT
v_call: TRBV3-1/TRBV3-2; j_call: TRBJ2-3; d_call: NA; clone_size: NA; cdr3_aa: CASLEWRTDTQYF; cdr3_nt: TGTGCCAGCCTTGAATGGCGCACAGATACGCAGTATTTT
v_call: TRBV5-1; j_call: TRBJ2-3; d_call: NA; clone_size: NA; cdr3_aa: CASSWPSTDTQYF; cdr3_nt: TGCGCCAGCAGCTGGCCCAGTACAGATACGCAGTATTTT
v_call: TRBV28; j_call: TRBJ2-5; d_call: NA; clone_size: once; cdr3_aa: CASSSRRPQETQYF; cdr3_nt: TGTGCCAGCAGTTCCCGGCGGCCCCAAGAGACCCAGTACTTC
v_call: TRBV6-5; j_call: TRBJ1-2; d_call: TRBD1; clone_size: NA; cdr3_aa: CASSPQGAVSGYTF; cdr3_nt: TGTGCCAGCAGTCCTCAGGGGGCGGTGAGTGGCTACACCTTC
v_call: TRBV19; j_call: TRBJ1-2; d_call: TRBD1; clone_size: once; cdr3_aa: CASRRDRGGPYGYTF; cdr3_nt: TGTGCCAGTAGGAGGGACAGGGGAGGTCCCTATGGCTACACCTTC
v_call: TRBV13; j_call: TRBJ1-1; d_call: NA; clone_size: NA; cdr3_aa: CASSFAVDSMNTEAFF; cdr3_nt: TGTGCCAGCAGCTTCGCGGTGGACAGCATGAACACTGAAGCTTTCTTT
v_call: TRBV10-3; j_call: TRBJ1-1; d_call: TRBD1; clone_size: once; cdr3_aa: CAISQTGTNTEAFF; cdr3_nt: TGTGCCATCAGCCAGACAGGGACGAACACTGAAGCTTTCTTT
v_call: TRBV11-3; j_call: TRBJ2-1; d_call: TRBD2; clone_size: NA; cdr3_aa: CASSLDRGRGNEQFF; cdr3_nt: TGTGCCAGCAGCTTAGACCGCGGGAGGGGGAATGAGCAGTTCTTC
v_call: TRBV6-2/TRBV6-3; j_call: TRBJ2-5; d_call: NA; clone_size: NA; cdr3_aa: CASSSPVPPRGTQYF; cdr3_nt: TGTGCCAGCAGTTCCCCAGTGCCACCCCGGGGGACCCAGTACTTC
v_call: TRBV5-6; j_call: TRBJ2-6; d_call: TRBD1; clone_size: NA; cdr3_aa: CASSMMTGVVLAGANVLTF; cdr3_nt: TGTGCCAGCAGCATGATGACAGGGGTGGTATTAGCTGGGGCCAACGTCCTGACTTTC
v_call: TRBV10-3; j_call: TRBJ1-3; d_call: NA; clone_size: NA; cdr3_aa: CAISIRVGDVSTGGEGNTIYF; cdr3_nt: TGTGCCATCAGTATCAGAGTTGGAGACGTCTCAACAGGTGGGGAAGGAAACACCATATATTTT
v_call: TRBV19; j_call: TRBJ2-3; d_call: NA; clone_size: NA; cdr3_aa: CASPKSRSPADTQYF; cdr3_nt: TGTGCCAGTCCAAAAAGCCGGAGTCCTGCAGATACGCAGTATTTT
v_call: TRBV7-2; j_call: TRBJ1-1; d_call: TRBD1; clone_size: NA; cdr3_aa: CASSFRGLNTEAFF; cdr3_nt: TGTGCCAGCAGCTTCAGGGGGTTAAACACTGAAGCTTTCTTT
v_call: TRBV4-3; j_call: TRBJ2-5; d_call: NA; clone_size: NA; cdr3_aa: CASSPGQLQETQYF; cdr3_nt: TGCGCCAGCAGCCCAGGACAGCTCCAAGAGACCCAGTACTTC